A selection of T cell receptor beta chains follows, all from one sample in a study of OX40 agonist ivuxolimab in advanced cancers. Sequencing was performed with immunoSEQ multiplex PCR; in TCRdb, only in-frame clones are kept and a portion is missing. The sample yields 85,000 to 95,000 clones, roughly 89% seen once. Sequences were derived from CD4+ or CD8+ T cells sorted from blood, sampled in a trial of the OX40 agonist ivuxolimab. Receptor source: an adult with an advanced solid tumor such as melanoma, head and neck, liver or kidney cancer. Both conserved end residues are part of each CDR3. A D gene is named only where the DNA matches it firmly. Where a row states a size, it is once, few, many or the class of an expanded clone; other rows omit it.

>-|TRBJ2-7|TRBV28|-|13
TGTGCCAGCAGTTCGTCAGGGCCAAGTAACCCGTACTTC
CASSSSGPSNPYF
>-|TRBJ1-3|TRBV7-2|-|16
TGTGCCAGCAGCTTTACAGGGCCGTTCTCTGGAAACACCATATATTTT
CASSFTGPFSGNTIYF
>-|TRBJ1-1|TRBV5-4|-|15
TGTGCCAGCAGGATGATGGGGGGCTCTGGGACTGAAGCTTTCTTT
CASRMMGGSGTEAFF
>-|TRBJ2-2|TRBV19|-|14
TGTGCCAGCACTCGGCTCGAGGGGACCGGGGAGCTGTTTTTT
CASTRLEGTGELFF
>-|TRBJ1-4|TRBV29-1|-|10
TGCAGCGTTGACGGTGAAAAACTGTTTTTT
CSVDGEKLFF
>-|TRBJ2-1|TRBV11-2|-|15
TGTGCCAGCAGCTTAGAGGGTAGGTCCTACAATGAGCAGTTCTTC
CASSLEGRSYNEQFF
>once|TRBJ2-7|TRBV30|-|14
TGTGCCTGGAGGGACAGCGCAGGATACTACGAGCAGTACTTC
CAWRDSAGYYEQYF
>-|TRBJ2-7|TRBV30|-|13
TGTGCCTGGAGTGTACTAGGGTCCCACGAGCAGTACTTC
CAWSVLGSHEQYF
>-|TRBJ2-4|TRBV7-2|-|15
TGTGCCAGCAGCTCCCTCAGGGGCGGGGAGAACATTCAGTACTTC
CASSSLRGGENIQYF
>-|TRBJ1-1|TRBV19|-|15
TGTGCCAGTAGTATAAGGCCCCAGGGGAACGCTGAAGCTTTCTTT
CASSIRPQGNAEAFF
>-|TRBJ2-7|TRBV2|TRBD2|14
TGTGCCAGCAGTGAAGTGAGCGGGAGTTACGAGCAGTACTTC
CASSEVSGSYEQYF
>-|TRBJ1-1|TRBV7-8|TRBD1|13
TGTGCCAGCAGCTTAGGAGAAAGACAGGGTTTCTGGTTT
CASSLGERQGFWF
>-|TRBJ1-1|TRBV2|TRBD1|15
TGTGCCAGCAGCGCCGGCACACAGGGGAGCACTGAAGCTTTCTTT
CASSAGTQGSTEAFF
>-|TRBJ2-1|TRBV5-1|TRBD2|13
TGCGCCAGCCGGACTAGCGGAGGGGGTGAGCAGTTCTTC
CASRTSGGGEQFF
>-|TRBJ1-5|TRBV29-1|TRBD1|14
TGCAGCGTTGCCAGTGGACAGGGGATGCGGCCCCAGCATTTT
CSVASGQGMRPQHF
>-|TRBJ1-3|TRBV5-1|-|18
TGCGCCAGCAGCCTGGGGAAAGGGAAAGAATTAACTGGAAACACCATATATTTT
CASSLGKGKELTGNTIYF
>-|TRBJ1-6|TRBV6-5|-|12
TGTGCCAGCAGACAGTATGGTTCACCCCTCCACTTT
CASRQYGSPLHF
>-|TRBJ2-2|TRBV12-2|-|16
TGTGCAAGTCGCTTTAGGACTAGCAGTTTGGTCGGGGAGCTGTTTTTT
CASRFRTSSLVGELFF
>-|TRBJ1-4|TRBV5-1|-|15
TGCGCCAGCAGCTTGGCCGTAGGGGTTGAGGAAAAACTGTTTTTT
CASSLAVGVEEKLFF
>-|TRBJ2-7|TRBV5-6|-|14
TGTGCCAGCAGCTTCACAGGGTTGACCTACGAGCAGTACTTC
CASSFTGLTYEQYF
>few|TRBJ1-1|TRBV9|TRBD1|14
TGTGCCAGCAGCCTCCAGGGGGGTGACACTGAAGCTTTCTTT
CASSLQGGDTEAFF
>-|TRBJ2-7|TRBV28|-|19
TGTGCCAGCAGCAAATTCCTAAGCGGCCCGTCCCCTTCCTCCTACGAGCAGTACTTC
CASSKFLSGPSPSSYEQYF
>once|TRBJ1-3|TRBV7-2|-|16
TGTGCCAGCAGCTTAGCGCTGGAGAGCTCTGGAAACACCATATATTTT
CASSLALESSGNTIYF
>-|TRBJ1-5|TRBV4-1|-|16
TGCGCCAGCAGCCAAGATGGAGGTATAGGCAATCAGCCCCAGCATTTT
CASSQDGGIGNQPQHF
>-|TRBJ2-3|TRBV5-8|-|12
TGTGCCAGCAGGGGTCAGGCAGAGTCGCAGTATTTT
CASRGQAESQYF
>-|TRBJ2-2|TRBV2|TRBD1|16
TGTGCCAGCGGAAAGACAGGGGGCGCCGACACCGGGGAGCTGTTTTTT
CASGKTGGADTGELFF
>-|TRBJ2-7|TRBV6-1|-|14
TGTGCCAGCAGTGTGGAAAGGGGAGACTACGAGCAGTACTTC
CASSVERGDYEQYF
>-|TRBJ2-5|TRBV6-6|-|13
TGTGCCAGCACCTGGACAGCCCAAGAGACCCAGTACTTC
CASTWTAQETQYF
>-|TRBJ1-6|TRBV5-1|-|14
TGCGCCAGCAGCTTGGGGACTAATAATTCACCCCTCCACTTT
CASSLGTNNSPLHF
>-|TRBJ2-7|TRBV6-5|-|12
TGTGCCAGCACCAGGGGTGTGGGCGAGCAGTACTTC
CASTRGVGEQYF
>-|TRBJ1-5|TRBV7-6|TRBD1|15
TGTGCCAGCAGCTTAGGACAGGGGTTCGATCAGCCCCAGCATTTT
CASSLGQGFDQPQHF